This TCR beta chain was retrieved from a study of tumor and adjacent non-tumor tissue in lung cancer. As to this clonotype: Its antigen remains unidentified. One end of the junction does not line up with germline, which may come from a read error.

Study results and caveats: Compared with tumor, normal lung showed significantly lower TCR diversity.

No cell sorting was done before RNA was extracted from the tissue. Three rounds of nested PCR, following a modified ARM-PCR protocol, produced the TCRbeta library. From the multiplex PCR reads, TCRdb called clonotypes with MiXCR, one entry per CDR3 protein. The sample records 68,000 or so distinct CDR3 sequences, approximately 63% being singletons. The CDR3 consists of 13 residues. Germline-derived CDR1 and CDR2 are MNHNY and SVGAGI (reference sequence). The sequencing sample was made of lung tumor tissue. The chain is built from TRBV6-6 and TRBJ1-5; D unresolved. This clonotype was sampled from a middle-aged man with non-small cell lung cancer. The CDR3: CASSYYINQHQHF. CDR3 nucleotide sequence: TGTGCCAGCAGTTACTACATCAATCAGCACCAGCATTTT.